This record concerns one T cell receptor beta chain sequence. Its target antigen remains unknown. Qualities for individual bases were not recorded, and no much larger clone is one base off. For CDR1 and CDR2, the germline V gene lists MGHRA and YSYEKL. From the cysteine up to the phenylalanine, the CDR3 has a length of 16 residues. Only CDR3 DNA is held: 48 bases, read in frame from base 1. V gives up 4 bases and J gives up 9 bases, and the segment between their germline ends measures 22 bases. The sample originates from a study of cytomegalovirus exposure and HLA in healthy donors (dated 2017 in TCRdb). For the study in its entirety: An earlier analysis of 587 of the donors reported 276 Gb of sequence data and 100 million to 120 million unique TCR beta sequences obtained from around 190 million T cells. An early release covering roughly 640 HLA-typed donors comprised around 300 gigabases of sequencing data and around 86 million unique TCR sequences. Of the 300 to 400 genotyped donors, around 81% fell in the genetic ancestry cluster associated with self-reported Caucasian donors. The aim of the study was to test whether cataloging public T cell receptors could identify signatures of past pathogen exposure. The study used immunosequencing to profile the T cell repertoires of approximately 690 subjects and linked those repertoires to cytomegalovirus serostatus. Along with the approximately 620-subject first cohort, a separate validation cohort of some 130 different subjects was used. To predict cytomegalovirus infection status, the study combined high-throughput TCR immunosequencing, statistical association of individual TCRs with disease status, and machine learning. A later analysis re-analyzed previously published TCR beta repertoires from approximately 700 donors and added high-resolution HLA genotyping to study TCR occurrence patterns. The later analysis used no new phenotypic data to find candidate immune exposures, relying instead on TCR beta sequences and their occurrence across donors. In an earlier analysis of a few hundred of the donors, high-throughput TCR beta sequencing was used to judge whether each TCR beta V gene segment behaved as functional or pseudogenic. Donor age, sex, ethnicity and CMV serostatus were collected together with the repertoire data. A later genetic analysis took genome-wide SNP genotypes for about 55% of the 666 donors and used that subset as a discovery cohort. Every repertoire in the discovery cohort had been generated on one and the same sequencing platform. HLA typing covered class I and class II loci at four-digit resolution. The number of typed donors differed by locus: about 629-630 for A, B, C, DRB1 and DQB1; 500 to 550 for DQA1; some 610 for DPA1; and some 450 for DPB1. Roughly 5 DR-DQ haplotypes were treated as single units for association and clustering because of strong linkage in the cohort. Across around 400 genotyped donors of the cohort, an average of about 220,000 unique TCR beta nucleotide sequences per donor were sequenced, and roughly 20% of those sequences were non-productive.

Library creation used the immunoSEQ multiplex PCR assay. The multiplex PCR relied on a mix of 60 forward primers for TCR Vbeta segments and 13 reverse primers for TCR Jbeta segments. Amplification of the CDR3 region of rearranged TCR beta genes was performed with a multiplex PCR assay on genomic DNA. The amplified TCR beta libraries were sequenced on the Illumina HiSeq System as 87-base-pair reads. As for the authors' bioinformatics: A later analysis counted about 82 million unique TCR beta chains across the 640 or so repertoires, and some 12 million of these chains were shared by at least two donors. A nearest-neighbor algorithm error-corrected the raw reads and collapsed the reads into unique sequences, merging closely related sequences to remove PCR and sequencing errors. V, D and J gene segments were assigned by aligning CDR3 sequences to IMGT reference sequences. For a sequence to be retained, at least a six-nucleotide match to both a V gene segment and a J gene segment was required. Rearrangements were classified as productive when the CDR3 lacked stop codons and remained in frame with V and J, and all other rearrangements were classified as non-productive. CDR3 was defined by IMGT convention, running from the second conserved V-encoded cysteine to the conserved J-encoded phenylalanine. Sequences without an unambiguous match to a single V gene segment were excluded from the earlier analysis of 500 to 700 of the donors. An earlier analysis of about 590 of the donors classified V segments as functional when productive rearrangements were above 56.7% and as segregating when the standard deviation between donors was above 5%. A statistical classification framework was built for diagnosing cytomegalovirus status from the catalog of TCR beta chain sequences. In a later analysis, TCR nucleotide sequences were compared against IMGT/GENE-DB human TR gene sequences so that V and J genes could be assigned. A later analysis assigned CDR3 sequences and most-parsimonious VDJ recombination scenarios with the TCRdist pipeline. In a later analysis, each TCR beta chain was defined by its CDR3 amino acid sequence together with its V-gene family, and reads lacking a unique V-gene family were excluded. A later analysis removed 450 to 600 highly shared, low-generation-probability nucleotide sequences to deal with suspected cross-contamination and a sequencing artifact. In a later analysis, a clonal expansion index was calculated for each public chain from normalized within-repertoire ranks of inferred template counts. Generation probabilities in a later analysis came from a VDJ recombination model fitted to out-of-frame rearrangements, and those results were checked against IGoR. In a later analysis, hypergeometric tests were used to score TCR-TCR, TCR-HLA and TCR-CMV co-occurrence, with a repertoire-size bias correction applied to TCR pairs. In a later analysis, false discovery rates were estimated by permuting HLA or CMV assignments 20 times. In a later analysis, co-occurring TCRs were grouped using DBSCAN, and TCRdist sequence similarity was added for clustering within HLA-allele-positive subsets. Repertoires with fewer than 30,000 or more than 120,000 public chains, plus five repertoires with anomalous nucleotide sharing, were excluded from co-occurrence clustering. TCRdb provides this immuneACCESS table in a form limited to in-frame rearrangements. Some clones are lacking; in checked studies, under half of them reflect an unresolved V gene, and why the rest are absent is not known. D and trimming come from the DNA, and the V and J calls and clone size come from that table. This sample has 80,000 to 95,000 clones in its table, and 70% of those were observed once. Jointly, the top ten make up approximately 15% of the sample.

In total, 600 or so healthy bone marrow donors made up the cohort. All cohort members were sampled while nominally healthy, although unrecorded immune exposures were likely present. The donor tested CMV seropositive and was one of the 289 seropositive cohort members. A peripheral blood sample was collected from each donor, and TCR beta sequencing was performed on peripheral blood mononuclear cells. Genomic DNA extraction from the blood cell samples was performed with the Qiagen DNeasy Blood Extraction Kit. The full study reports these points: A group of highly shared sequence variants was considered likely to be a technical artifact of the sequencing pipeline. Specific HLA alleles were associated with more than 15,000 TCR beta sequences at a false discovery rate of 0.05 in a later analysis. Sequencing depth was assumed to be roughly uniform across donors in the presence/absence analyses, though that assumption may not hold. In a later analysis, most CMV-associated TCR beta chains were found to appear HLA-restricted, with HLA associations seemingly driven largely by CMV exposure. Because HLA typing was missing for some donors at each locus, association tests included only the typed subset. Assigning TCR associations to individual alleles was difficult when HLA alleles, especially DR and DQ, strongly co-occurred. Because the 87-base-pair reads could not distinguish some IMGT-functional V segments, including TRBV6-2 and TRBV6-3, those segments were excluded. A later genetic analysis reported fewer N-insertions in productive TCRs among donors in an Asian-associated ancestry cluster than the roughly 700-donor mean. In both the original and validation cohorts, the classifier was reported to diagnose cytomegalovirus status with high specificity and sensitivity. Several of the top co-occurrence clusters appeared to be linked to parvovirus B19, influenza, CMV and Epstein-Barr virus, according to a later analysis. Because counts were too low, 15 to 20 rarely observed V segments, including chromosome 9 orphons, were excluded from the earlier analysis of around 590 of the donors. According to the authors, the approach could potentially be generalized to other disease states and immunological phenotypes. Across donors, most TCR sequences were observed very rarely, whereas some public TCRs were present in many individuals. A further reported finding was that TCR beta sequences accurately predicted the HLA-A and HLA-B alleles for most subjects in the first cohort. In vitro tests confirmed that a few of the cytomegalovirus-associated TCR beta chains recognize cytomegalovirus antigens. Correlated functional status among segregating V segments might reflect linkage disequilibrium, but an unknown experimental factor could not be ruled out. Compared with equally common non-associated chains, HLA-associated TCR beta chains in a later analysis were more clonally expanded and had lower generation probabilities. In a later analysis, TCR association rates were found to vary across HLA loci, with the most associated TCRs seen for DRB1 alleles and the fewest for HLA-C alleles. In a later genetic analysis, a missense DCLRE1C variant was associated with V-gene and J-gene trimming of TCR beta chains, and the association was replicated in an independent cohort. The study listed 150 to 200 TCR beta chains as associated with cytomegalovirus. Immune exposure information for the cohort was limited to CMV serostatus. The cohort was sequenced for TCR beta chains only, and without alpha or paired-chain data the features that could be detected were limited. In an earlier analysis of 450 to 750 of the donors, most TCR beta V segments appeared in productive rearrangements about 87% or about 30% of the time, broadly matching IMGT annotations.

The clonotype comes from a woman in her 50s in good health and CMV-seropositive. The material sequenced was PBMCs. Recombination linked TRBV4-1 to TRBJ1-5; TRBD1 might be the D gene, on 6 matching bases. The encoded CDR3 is CASSRSGGPSYAPQHF. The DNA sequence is TGCGCCAGCAGCCGTAGTGGGGGCCCTTCGTACGCGCCCCAGCATTTT.